What follows is one T cell receptor (beta chain) and its context. Here immunoSEQ multiplex PCR was the method, and the copy in TCRdb shows in-frame clones only, minus some. The repertoire includes 45,000 to 55,000 clones, around 92% of them detected once, and approximately 0.91% sits in the top ten. These data belong to a study of T cell changes during pregnancy in multiple sclerosis. The CDR3 covers 16 residues. The V gene end was trimmed by 7 bases and the J gene end by 8 bases; junction bases not matched to a gene: 13. The germline CDR1 and CDR2 sequences are MDHEN and SYDVKM. This sample comprised CD4+ T cells from peripheral blood mononuclear cells, obtained in the second trimester of pregnancy. The source is a female donor in good health, enrolled as a control in a pregnancy study. The genes are TRBV28 and TRBJ2-2; 10 bases map to TRBD2. The CDR3 spells CASTRRLAGVGGELFF. The CDR3, as DNA: TGTGCCAGCACTCGGCGGCTAGCGGGAGTCGGTGGGGAGCTGTTTTTT.